These 2 T cell receptor beta chains came from one sample sequenced in a study of CD8 T cells in Susac syndrome. Random hexamers were used to reverse transcribe an amount of about 0.45 to 1 ug RNA. TCRdb independently ran MiXCR on the immunoSEQ multiplex PCR reads; one entry per CDR3 protein. The data show 250,000 to 300,000 distinct CDR3 sequences, approximately 89% seen once. Sequenced input: CD8+ T cells from PBMCs. The receptors stem from a human donor with multiple sclerosis.

V and J are TRBV29-1 and TRBJ1-1; maybe TRBD1 (5 bases). CDR1 is SQVTM and CDR2 is ANQGSEA in the germline V gene. The V and J ends lost 7 bases and 1 base respectively, with 13 bases between them. The CDR3 is made up of 13 amino acids. The CDR3 here is CSAPGTANTEAFF. The CDR3, as DNA: TGCAGCGCCCCCGGGACGGCGAACACTGAAGCTTTCTTT. The whole variable domain, filled in from reference TRBV29-1 and TRBJ1-1, reads SAVISQKPSRDICQRGTSLTIQCQVDSQVTMMFWYRQQPGQSLTLIATANQGSEATYESGFVIDKFPISRPNLTFSTLTVSNMSPEDSSIYLCSAPGTANTEAFFGQGTRLTVV.

The count of this clonotype is one. A junction boundary mismatches the germline segment, possibly from a read error. V and J are TRBV12-3 or TRBV12-4 and TRBJ1-3, with TRBD1 matching 7 bases. This CDR3 comprises 15 residues. The CDR3 sequence: CASSLGTAAGNTIYF. The DNA for the CDR3 is TGTGCCAGCAGCTTAGGGACAGCCGCTGGAAACACCATATATTTT.